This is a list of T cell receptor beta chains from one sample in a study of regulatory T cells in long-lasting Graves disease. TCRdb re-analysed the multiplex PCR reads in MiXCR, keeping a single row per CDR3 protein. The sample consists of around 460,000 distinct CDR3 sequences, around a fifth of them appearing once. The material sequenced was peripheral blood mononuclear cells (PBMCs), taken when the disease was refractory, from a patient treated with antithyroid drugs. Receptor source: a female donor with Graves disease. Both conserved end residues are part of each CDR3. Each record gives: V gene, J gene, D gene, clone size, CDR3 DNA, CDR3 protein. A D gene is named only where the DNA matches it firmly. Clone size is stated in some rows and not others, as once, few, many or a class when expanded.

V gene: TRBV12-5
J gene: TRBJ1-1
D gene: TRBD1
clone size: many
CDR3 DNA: TGTGCTAGTGGTACCATCAGGGGGCTGAACACTGAAGCTTTCTTT
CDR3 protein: CASGTIRGLNTEAFF

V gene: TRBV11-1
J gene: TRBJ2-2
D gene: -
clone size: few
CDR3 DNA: TGTGCCAGCAGCCAAAGGGCCCCCAACACCGGGGAGCTGTTTTTT
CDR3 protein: CASSQRAPNTGELFF

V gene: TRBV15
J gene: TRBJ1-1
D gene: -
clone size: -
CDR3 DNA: TGTGCCACCGCACCAAGCAGGAACACTGAAGCTTTCTTT
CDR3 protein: CATAPSRNTEAFF

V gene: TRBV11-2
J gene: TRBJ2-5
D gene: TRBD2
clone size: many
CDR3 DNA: TGTGCCAGCAGCTTTCGGGAGGCTTACGAGACCCAGTACTTC
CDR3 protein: CASSFREAYETQYF

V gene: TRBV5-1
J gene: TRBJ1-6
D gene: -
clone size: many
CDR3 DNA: TGCGCCAGCAGCTTGGGGATCTTGGCGGGCAGCGACAATTCACCCCTCCACTTT
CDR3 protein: CASSLGILAGSDNSPLHF

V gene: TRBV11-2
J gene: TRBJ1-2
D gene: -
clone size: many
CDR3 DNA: TGTGCCAGCAGCTCCCCCCGGCAGAAAGCGAACTATGGCTACACCTTC
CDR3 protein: CASSSPRQKANYGYTF

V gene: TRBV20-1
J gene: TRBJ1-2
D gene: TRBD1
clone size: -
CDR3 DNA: TGCAGTGCGGAAACGGACAGGGGGCGAGGGGGCTACACCTTC
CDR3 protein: CSAETDRGRGGYTF

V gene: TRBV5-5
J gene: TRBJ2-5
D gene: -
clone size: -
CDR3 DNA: TGTGCCAGCAGCTTGGAGGGGGACCCCCGGTGGGAGACCCAGTACTTC
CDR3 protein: CASSLEGDPRWETQYF

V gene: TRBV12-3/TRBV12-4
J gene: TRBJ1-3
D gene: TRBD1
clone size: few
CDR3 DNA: TGTGCCAGCAGTTTTATCGGGGGACAGCCGACCGGGGACACCATATATTTT
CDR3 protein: CASSFIGGQPTGDTIYF

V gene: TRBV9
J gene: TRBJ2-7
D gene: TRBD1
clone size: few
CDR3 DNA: TGTGCCAGCAGCGACGAGACAGGGGGCGAGCAGTACTTC
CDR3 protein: CASSDETGGEQYF

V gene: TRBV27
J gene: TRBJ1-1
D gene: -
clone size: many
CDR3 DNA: TGTGCCAGCAGTTTAAGTTCAGGGGCTGAAGCTTTCTTT
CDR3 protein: CASSLSSGAEAFF

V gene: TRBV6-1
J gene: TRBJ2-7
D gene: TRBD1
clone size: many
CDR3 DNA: TGTGCCAGCCGGACAGGGGGCTTGTACGAGCAGTACTTC
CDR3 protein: CASRTGGLYEQYF

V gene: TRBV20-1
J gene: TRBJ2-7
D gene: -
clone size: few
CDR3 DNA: TGCAGTGCTAGGCGAGGGGGGCTATTCCCCTACGAGCAGTACTTC
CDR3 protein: CSARRGGLFPYEQYF

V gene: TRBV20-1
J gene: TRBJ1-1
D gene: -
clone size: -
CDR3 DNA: TGCAGCGTTGTCGGGGGCCGGGACCATGGCACTGAAGCTTTCTTT
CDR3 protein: CSVVGGRDHGTEAFF

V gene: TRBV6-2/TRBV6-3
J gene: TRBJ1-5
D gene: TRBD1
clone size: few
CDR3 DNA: TGTGCCAGCAGTTACTCACAGGGGGCTGACAATCAGCCCCAGCATTTT
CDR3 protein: CASSYSQGADNQPQHF

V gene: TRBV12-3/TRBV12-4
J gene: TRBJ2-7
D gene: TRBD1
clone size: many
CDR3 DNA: TGTGCCAGCAGTTCGGTTGTCCGGACAGGGGGCTACGAGCAGTACTTC
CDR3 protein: CASSSVVRTGGYEQYF

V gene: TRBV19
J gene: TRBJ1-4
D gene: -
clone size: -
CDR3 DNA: TGTGCCAGTTGTCGGGGAACTAATGAAAAACTGTTTTTT
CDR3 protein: CASCRGTNEKLFF

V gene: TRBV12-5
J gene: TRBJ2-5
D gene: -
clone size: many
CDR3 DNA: TGTGCTAGTGGTTCCCGGGAGACCCAGTACTTC
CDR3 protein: CASGSRETQYF

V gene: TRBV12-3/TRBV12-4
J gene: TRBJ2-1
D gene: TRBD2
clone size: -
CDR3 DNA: TGTGCCAGCAGGCCGGGACTAGCGAGAACCAATGAGCAGTTCTTC
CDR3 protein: CASRPGLARTNEQFF

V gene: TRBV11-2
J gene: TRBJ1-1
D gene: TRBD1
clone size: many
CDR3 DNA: TGTGCCAGCAGCCCCCTTAGGGGGACAGGTTTGAACACTGAAGCTTTCTTT
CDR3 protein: CASSPLRGTGLNTEAFF

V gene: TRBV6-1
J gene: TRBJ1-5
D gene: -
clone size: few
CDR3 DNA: TGTGCCAGCAGTGAGTCCGGGGGGCCTCAGCCCCAGCATTTT
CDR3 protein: CASSESGGPQPQHF

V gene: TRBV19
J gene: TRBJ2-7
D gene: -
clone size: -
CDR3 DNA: TGTGCCAGTAGTATGGGGGACTCCTACGAGCAGTACTTC
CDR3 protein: CASSMGDSYEQYF

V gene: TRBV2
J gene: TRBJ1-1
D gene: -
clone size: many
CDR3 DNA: TGTGCCAGCGGAGGGGGAGGGTTTGAAGCTTTCTTT
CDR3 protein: CASGGGGFEAFF

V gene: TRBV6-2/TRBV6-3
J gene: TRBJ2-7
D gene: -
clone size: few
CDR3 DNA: TGTGCCAGCAGTTCCTTCCTGACAAATGGGGAGCAGTACTTC
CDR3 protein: CASSSFLTNGEQYF

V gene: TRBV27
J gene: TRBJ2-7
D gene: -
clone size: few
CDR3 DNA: TGTGCCAGCAGTTTAAACAGGGCAGCCTACGAGCAGTACTTC
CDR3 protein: CASSLNRAAYEQYF

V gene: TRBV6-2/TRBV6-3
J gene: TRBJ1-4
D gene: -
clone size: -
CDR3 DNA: TGTGCCAGCAGCCCCCAGAAGCTTGCAACTAATGAAAAACTGTTTTTT
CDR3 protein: CASSPQKLATNEKLFF

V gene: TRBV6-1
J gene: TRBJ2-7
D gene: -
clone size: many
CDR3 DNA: TGTGCCAGCAGTCTTCGGACTACCTTCTACGAGCAGTACTTC
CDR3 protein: CASSLRTTFYEQYF

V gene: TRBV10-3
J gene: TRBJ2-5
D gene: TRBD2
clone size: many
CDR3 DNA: TGTGCCATCAGTGCTAGCGGGAGTGGGGAAGAGACCCAGTACTTC
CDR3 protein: CAISASGSGEETQYF

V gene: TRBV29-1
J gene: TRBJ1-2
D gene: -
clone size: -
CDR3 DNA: TGCAGCGTTCCGGGGGCAAGCTATGGCTACACCTTC
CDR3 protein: CSVPGASYGYTF

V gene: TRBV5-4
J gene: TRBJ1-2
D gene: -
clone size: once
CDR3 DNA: TGTGCCAGCAGTTTGCAAGGGCCCCAACTAGAGGGCTACACCTTC
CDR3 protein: CASSLQGPQLEGYTF

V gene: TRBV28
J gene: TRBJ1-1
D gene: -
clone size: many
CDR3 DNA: TGTGCCAGCAGTCCTCGGGTCGGAGGGGGATCGAACACTGAAGCTTTCTTT
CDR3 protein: CASSPRVGGGSNTEAFF

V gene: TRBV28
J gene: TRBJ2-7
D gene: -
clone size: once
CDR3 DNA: TGTGCCGGCAGTTTATATAGTCGGGACCCTAGGGGCGAGCAGTACTTC
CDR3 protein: CAGSLYSRDPRGEQYF

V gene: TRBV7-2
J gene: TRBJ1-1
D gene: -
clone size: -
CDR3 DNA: TGTGCCAGCAGCTTAGAGGTGGGGCTTGCTTTCTTT
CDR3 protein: CASSLEVGLAFF

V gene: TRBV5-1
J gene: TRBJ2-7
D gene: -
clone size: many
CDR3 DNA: TGTGCCAGCAGCTCCGACTACGAGCAGTACTTC
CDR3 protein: CASSSDYEQYF

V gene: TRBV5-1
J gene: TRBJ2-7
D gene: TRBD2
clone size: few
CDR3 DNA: TGCGCCAGCAGCTTGGCCGCGGGAGTTCTTACCTACGAGCAGTACTTC
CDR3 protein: CASSLAAGVLTYEQYF

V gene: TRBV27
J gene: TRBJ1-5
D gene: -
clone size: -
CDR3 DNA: TGTGCCAGCATCGCAAAAAAACTTCCGGGGGGCAATCAGCCCCAGCATTTT
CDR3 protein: CASIAKKLPGGNQPQHF

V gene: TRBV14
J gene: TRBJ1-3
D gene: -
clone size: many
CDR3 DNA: TGTGCCAGCAGCCCGGGACATTCTGGAAACACCATATATTTT
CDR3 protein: CASSPGHSGNTIYF

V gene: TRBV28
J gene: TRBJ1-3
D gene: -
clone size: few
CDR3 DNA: TGTGCCAGCAGTTTTGGCCTTCGCTCTGGAAACACCATATATTTT
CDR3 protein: CASSFGLRSGNTIYF

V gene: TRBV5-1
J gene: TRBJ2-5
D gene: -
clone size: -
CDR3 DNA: TGCGCCAGCAGCTTGATCTTAACCAGGGAGACCCAGTACTTC
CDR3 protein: CASSLILTRETQYF

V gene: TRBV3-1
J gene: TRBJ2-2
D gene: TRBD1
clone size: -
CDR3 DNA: TGTGCCAGCAGCCAAGATCCTGGACAGGGGGCGGTCGGGGAGCTGTTTTTT
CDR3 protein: CASSQDPGQGAVGELFF

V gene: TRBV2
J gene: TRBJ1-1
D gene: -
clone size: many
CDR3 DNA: TGTGCCAGCAGACAAGACATATCGGTAGCTTTCTTT
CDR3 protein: CASRQDISVAFF

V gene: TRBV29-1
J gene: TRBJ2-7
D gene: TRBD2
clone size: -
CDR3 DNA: TGCAGCGTTGAAGTCGGACTAGCTTTATACTTC
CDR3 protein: CSVEVGLALYF

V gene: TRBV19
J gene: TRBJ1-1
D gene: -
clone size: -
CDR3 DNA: TGTGCCAGTAGTATCGAGGCAGGGTATTCAAACACTGAAGCTTTCTTT
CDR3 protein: CASSIEAGYSNTEAFF

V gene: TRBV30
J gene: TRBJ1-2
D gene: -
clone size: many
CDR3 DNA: TGTGCCTGGAGTCGACCCAGGGATGGTAACTATGGCTACACCTTC
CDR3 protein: CAWSRPRDGNYGYTF

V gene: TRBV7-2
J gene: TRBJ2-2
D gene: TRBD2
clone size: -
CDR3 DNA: TGTGCCAGTATAGCGGGAGGGCACACCGGGGAGCTGTTTTTT
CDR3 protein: CASIAGGHTGELFF

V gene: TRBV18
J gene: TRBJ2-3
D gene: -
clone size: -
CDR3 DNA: TGTGCCAGCTCACCACGTGACCGGAGCACAGATACGCAGTATTTT
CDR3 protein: CASSPRDRSTDTQYF

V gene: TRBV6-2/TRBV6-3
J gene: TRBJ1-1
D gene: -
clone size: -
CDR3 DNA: TGTGCCAGCAGTTCCTACTCCTCCAGGGCTGTGAACACTGAAGCTTTCTTT
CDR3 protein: CASSSYSSRAVNTEAFF

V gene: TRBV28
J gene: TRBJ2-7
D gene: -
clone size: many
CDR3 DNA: TGTGCCAGCAGTGGCCCCGGGTCCTACGAGCAGTACTTC
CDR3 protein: CASSGPGSYEQYF

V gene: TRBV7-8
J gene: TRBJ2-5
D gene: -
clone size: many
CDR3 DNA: TGTGCCAGCAGCCGAGGGTGGGAGACCCAGTACTTC
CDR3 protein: CASSRGWETQYF

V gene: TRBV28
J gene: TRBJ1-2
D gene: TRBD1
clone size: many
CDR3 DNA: TGTGCCAGCAGTTTCGGGACAGGGGGTAATGGCTACACCTTC
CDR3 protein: CASSFGTGGNGYTF

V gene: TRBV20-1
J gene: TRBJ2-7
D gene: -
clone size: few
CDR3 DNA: TGCAGTGTCATAGTAAGGCAGAACGAGCAGTACTTC
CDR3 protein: CSVIVRQNEQYF

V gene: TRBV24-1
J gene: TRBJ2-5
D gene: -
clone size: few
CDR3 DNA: TGTGCCACGTCCGACTACAAAGAGACCCAGTACTTC
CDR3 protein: CATSDYKETQYF